The entry below describes one T cell receptor beta chain. The antigen remains undetermined. Germline V lookup: CDR1 SGHRS, CDR2 YFSETQ. The CDR3 contains 14 residues. Trimming at V came to 6 bases and at J to 5 bases, leaving 9 bases not matched to a gene. The primer mix had 60 Vbeta and 13 Jbeta primers. Produced via immunoSEQ multiplex PCR; TCRdb's table is partial and in-frame only. Across 110,000 to 150,000 clones, the top ten clones capture 2.7% of the sample. The data stem from a study of cytomegalovirus exposure and HLA in healthy donors. Overall study context: In an early release, HLA-typed donors contributed 77 million or so unique TCR sequences.

The study's findings and limits: The study recorded 150 to 200 TCR beta chains that were cytomegalovirus-associated. The number of N-insertions in an Asian-associated ancestry cluster was reportedly below the 666-donor mean in a later analysis. Common viral pathogens (according to a later analysis) appeared linked to several of the most significant clusters.

The rearrangement uses TRBV5-1 and TRBJ2-7; 9 nucleotides line up with TRBD1. The sample comprised PBMCs. This receptor was obtained from a man between 40 and 49 years old in good health and CMV-seronegative. CDR3 protein: CASTKGTGINEQYF. The CDR3 DNA reads TGCGCCAGCACAAAGGGGACAGGGATCAACGAGCAGTACTTC.